The present entry profiles one TCR beta chain with its context. The CDR3 contains 14 residues. Germline-derived CDR1 and CDR2 are MNHNY and SVGAGI (reference sequence). V lost 5 bases to trimming and J lost 0 bases; unmatched junction nucleotides: 3. The record originates from a study of blood T cell repertoires in COVID-19. At the level of the study: Spain, Italy and the United States supplied samples that represented acute and convalescent COVID-19.

Using immunoSEQ multiplex PCR, the repertoire was profiled, and TCRdb retains in-frame clones only, with some absent. In the table there are 300,000 to 350,000 clones, under 90% of which are singletons. The source is a woman aged 25-40 years who had recovered from COVID-19. Sequences were obtained from PBMCs or T cells enriched from blood (not recorded which). The V and J genes are TRBV6-6 and TRBJ1-2; 7 nucleotides match TRBD1. For the CDR3, the DNA is TGTGCCAGCAGTAACAGGGGTCCTAACTATGGCTACACCTTC. Translating it yields CASSNRGPNYGYTF.